Given below is one T cell receptor beta chain in context. Antigen: not known. From germline, CDR1 is MGHRA and CDR2 YSYEKL. V lost 0 bases, J lost 6 bases, and 9 bases lay in between. The CDR3 spans 14 residues. Generated by immunoSEQ multiplex PCR, the TCRdb table keeps only in-frame clones and is missing some. The table includes around 69,000 clones, approximately 96% detected once. Separate from the approximately 700-subject first cohort was the 120-subject validation cohort, to which the donors belonged. The data are from a study of cytomegalovirus exposure and HLA in healthy donors. Whole-study findings and limits: The study put some 150 TCR beta chains on its list as cytomegalovirus-associated.

This TCR was sampled from a woman between 18 and 30 years old in good health and CMV-seropositive. Sample: PBMCs. The chain is built from TRBV4-1 and TRBJ1-5, with D unclear. In DNA, the CDR3 is TGCGCCAGCAGCCAAGAGAATGAAGCTCAGCCCCAGCATTTT. This gives the protein CASSQENEAQPQHF.